Here is one TCR beta chain with its context. This CDR3 has 15 residues. The junction had 3 bases not matched to a gene; V was cut back by 5 bases and J by 4 bases. Germline loops: CDR1 LNHDA, CDR2 SQIVND (reference sequence). The data originate from a study of blood T cell repertoires in COVID-19. As for the study in general: The cDNA or gDNA used as material had been derived from T cells, B-cell-depleted T cells, or PBMCs.

Ages ranged from about 18 to 89 years, with residence in some 25 US areas. Sequenced by immunoSEQ multiplex PCR; TCRdb stores in-frame clones only, minus some. The sample yields about 270,000 clones, almost 85% seen once. Sequenced sample: PBMCs or T cells enriched from blood (not recorded which). This rearrangement joins TRBV19 to TRBJ2-1, with 12 bases matching TRBD2. The sequence derives from a woman aged 50 to 60 with acute COVID-19. The CDR3 loop is CASSFTSGGYNEQFF. DNA of the CDR3: TGTGCCAGTAGTTTTACTAGCGGGGGGTACAATGAGCAGTTCTTC.